This TCR beta chain derives from a study of radiation and T cells in renal cell carcinoma. Looked up from germline, CDR1 is MGHDK and CDR2 is SYGVNS. The CDR3 is 15 amino acids. V was shortened by 1 base and J by 0 bases, with 9 bases between the two germline ends. As regards this clone: Its antigen is not known.

The protocol was immunoSEQ multiplex PCR, while the TCRdb copy is restricted to in-frame clones and leaves out a portion. The sample lists more than 150,000 clones; over 80% were seen once. Study-wide results and caveats: Without pretreatment biopsies, baseline tumor clonotype presence was undetermined.

Time point here: blood 2 weeks post-SBRT. Indicated treatment: 15 Gy SBRT to primary tumor, nephrectomy 4 weeks later. The receptor was derived from a woman in her forties or fifties with renal cell carcinoma. Material: blood, obtained from a patient whose treatment included radiotherapy and nephrectomy. The chain recombines TRBV25-1 with TRBJ1-1; D unresolved. CDR3 DNA: TGTGCCAGCAGTGAATCCGGGGATCTGAACACTGAAGCTTTCTTT. Translated: CASSESGDLNTEAFF.